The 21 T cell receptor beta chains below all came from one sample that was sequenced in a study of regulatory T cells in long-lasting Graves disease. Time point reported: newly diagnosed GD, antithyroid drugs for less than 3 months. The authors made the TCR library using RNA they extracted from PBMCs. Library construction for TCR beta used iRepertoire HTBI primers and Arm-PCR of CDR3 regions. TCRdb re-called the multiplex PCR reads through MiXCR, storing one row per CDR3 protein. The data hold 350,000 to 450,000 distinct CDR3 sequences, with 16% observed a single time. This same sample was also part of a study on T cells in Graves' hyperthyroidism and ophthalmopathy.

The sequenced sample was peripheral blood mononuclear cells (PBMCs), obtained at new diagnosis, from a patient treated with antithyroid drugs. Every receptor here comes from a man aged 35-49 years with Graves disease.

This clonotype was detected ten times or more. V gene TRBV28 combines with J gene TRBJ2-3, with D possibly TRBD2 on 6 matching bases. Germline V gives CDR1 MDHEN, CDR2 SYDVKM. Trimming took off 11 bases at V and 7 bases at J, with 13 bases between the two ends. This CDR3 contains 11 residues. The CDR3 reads CASSTSYTQYF. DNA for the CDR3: TGTGCCTCCTCGACTAGTTATACGCAGTATTTT.

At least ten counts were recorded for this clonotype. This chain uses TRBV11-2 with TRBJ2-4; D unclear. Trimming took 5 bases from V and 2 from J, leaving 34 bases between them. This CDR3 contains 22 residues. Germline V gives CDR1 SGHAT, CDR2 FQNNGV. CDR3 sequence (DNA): TGTGCCAGCAGCAGCTTAGGTACCCCCCTCGTGTCGAGTAGCATGACCAAAAACATTCAGTACTTC. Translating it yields CASSSLGTPLVSSSMTKNIQYF.

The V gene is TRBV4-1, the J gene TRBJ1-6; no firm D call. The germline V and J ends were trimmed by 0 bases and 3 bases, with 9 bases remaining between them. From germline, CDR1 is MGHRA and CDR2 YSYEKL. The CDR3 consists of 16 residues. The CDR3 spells CASSQDGRSYNSPLHF. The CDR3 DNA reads TGCGCCAGCAGCCAAGATGGACGGAGCTATAATTCACCCCTCCACTTT.

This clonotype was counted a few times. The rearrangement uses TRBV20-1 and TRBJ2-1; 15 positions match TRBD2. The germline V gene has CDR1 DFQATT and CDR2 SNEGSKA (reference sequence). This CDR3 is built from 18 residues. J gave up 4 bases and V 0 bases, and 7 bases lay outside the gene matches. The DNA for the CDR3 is TGCAGTGCTAGAGATGGACTAGCGGGGGGGCCGAAATACAATGAGCAGTTCTTC. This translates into CSARDGLAGGPKYNEQFF.

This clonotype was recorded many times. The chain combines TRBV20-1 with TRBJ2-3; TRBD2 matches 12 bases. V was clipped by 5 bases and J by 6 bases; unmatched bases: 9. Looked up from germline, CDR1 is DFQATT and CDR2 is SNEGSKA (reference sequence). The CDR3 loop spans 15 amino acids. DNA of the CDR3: TGCAGTGCTTCTCCTAGCGGGGGGGTCATTGATACGCAGTATTTT. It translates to CSASPSGGVIDTQYF.

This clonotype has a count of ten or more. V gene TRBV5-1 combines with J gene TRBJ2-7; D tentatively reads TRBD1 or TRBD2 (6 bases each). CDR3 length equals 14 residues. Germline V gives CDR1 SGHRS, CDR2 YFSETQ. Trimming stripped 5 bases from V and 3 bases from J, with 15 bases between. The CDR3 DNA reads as TGCGCCAGCAGGCACGGGGGCGGTTTCTACGAGCAGTACTTC. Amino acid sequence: CASRHGGGFYEQYF. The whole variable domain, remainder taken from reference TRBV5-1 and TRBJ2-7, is KAGVTQTPRYLIKTRGQQVTLSCSPISGHRSVSWYQQTPGQGLQFLFEYFSETQRNKGNFPGRFSGRQFSNSRSEMNVSTLELGDSALYLCASRHGGGFYEQYFGPGTRLTVT.

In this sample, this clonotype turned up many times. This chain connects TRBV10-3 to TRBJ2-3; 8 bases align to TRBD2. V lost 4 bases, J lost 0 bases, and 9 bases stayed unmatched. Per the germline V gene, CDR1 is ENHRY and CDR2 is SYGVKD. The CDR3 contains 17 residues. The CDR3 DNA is TGTGCCATCAGTGGGAAACGGGGGGGCGAAAGCACAGATACGCAGTATTTT. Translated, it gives CAISGKRGGESTDTQYF.

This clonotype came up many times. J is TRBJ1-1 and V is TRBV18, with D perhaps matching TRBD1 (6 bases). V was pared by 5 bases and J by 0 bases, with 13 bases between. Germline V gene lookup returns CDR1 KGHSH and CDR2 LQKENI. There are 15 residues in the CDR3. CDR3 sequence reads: CASSTLGGVNTEAFF. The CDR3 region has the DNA TGTGCCAGCTCAACGCTAGGGGGGGTGAACACTGAAGCTTTCTTT.

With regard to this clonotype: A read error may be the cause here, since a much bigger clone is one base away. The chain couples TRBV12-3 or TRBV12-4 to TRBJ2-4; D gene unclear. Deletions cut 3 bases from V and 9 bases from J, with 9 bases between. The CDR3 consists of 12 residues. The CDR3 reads CASSFWVGIQYF. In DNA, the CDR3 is TGTGCCAGCAGTTTTTGGGTTGGCATTCAGTACTTC.

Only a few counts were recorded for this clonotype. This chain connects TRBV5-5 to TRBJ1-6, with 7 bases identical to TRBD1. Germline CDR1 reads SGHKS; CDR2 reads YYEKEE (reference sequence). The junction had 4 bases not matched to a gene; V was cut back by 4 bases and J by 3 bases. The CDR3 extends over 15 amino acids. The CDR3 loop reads CASSQQGIYNSPLHF. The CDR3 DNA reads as TGTGCCAGCAGCCAACAGGGGATCTATAATTCACCCCTCCACTTT. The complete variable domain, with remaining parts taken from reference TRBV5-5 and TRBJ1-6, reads DAGVTQSPTHLIKTRGQQVTLRCSPISGHKSVSWYQQVLGQGPQFIFQYYEKEERGRGNFPDRFSARQFPNYSSELNVNALLLGDSALYLCASSQQGIYNSPLHFGNGTRLTVT.

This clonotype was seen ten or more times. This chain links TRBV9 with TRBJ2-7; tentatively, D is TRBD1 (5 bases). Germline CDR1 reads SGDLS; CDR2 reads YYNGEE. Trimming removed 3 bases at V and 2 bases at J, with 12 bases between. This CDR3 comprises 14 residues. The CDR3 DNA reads TGTGCCAGCAGCGCGACAGCAATCCCCTACGAGCAGTACTTC. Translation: CASSATAIPYEQYF.

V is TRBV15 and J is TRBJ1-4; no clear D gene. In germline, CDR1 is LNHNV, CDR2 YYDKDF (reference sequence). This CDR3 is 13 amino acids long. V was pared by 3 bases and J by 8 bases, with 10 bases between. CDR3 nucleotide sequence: TGTGCCACCAGCAGGAAGGCAGACGAAAAACTGTTTTTT. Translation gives CATSRKADEKLFF.

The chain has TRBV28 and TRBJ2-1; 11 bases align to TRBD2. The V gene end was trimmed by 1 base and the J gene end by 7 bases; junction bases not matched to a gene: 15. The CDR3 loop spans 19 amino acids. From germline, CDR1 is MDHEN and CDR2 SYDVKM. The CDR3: CASSLLGWASGGRLNEQFF. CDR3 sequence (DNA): TGTGCCAGCAGTTTATTAGGTTGGGCTAGCGGGGGGCGTCTGAATGAGCAGTTCTTC.

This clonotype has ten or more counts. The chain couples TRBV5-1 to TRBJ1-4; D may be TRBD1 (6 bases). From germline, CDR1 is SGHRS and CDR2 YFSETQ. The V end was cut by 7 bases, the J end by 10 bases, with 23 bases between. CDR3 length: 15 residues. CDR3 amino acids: CASGQGQINDGKLFF. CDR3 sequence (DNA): TGCGCCAGCGGCCAAGGACAGATTAATGATGGAAAACTGTTTTTT.

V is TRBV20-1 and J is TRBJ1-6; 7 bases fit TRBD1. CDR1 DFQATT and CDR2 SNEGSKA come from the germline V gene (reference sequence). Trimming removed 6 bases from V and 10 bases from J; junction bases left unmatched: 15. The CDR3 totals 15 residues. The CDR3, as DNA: TGCAGTGCAAACAGACAGGGCACCTCCCCGTCACCCCTCCACTTT. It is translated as CSANRQGTSPSPLHF.

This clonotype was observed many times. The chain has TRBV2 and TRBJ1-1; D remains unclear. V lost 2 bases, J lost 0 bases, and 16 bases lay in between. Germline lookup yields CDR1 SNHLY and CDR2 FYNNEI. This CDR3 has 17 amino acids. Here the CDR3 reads CASSEHWPGVLNTEAFF. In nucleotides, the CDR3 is TGTGCCAGCAGTGAACATTGGCCAGGTGTTTTGAACACTGAAGCTTTCTTT.

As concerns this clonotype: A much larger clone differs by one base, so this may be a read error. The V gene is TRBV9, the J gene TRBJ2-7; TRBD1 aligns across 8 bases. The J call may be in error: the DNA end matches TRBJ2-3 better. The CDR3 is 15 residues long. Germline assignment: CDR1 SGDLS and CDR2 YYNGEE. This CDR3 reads CASSVGGRGTGTQYF. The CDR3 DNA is TGTGCCAGCAGCGTAGGAGGAAGGGGGACAGGTACGCAGTATTTT.

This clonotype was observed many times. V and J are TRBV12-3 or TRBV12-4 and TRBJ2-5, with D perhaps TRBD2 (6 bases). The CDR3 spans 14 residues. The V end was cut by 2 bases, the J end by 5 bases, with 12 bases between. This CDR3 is CASSLRGVLETQYF. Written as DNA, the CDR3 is TGTGCCAGCAGTTTACGCGGGGTGCTCGAGACCCAGTACTTC.

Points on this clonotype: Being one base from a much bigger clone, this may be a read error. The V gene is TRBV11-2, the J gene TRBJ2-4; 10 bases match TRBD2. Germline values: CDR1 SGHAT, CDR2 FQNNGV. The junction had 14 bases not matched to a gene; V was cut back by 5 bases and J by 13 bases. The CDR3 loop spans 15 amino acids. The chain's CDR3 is CASSQQGLAIGEQYF. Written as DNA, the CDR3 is TGTGCCAGCAGCCAACAGGGACTAGCGATCGGTGAGCAGTACTTC.

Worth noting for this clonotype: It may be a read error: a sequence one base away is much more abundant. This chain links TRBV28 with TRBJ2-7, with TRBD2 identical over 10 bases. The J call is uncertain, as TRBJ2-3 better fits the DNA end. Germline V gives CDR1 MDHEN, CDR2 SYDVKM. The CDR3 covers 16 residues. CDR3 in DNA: TGTGCCAGCAGACTCCCAGCGGGGGGGCTCGCAGATACGCAGTATTTT. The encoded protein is CASRLPAGGLADTQYF.

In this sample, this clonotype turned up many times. CDR3 coding DNA: TGTGCCACCAGTACTGGGGGGAGCTCCTACGAGCAGTACTTC. Encoded protein: CATSTGGSSYEQYF. The gene calls are TRBV15 and TRBJ2-7; perhaps TRBD2 as D (6 bases). The germline CDR1 and CDR2 sequences are LNHNV and YYDKDF (reference sequence). Trimming stripped 6 bases from V and 0 bases from J, with 12 bases between. The CDR3 totals 14 residues.